This TCR beta chain was captured in a study of blood T cell repertoires in COVID-19. Study-wide background: Donors in the United States, Italy and Spain gave samples during acute or convalescent COVID-19. T cells, B-cell-depleted T cells, or PBMCs provided the cDNA or gDNA that served as material.

Authors' processing steps: Quantification of nucleated cells was approximated via reference gene primer amplification. The data were produced by immunoSEQ multiplex PCR, yet TCRdb's version contains in-frame clones alone and is incomplete. The V and J calls and the clone size are those of that table, but D and trimming were determined from the DNA. The data show fewer than 200,000 clones, 65% to 90% seen once. The V end lost 0 bases, the J end lost 4 bases, and 13 bases lay between the germline ends. This CDR3 has 15 residues. CDR1 and CDR2 from the germline V gene are SGHNT and YENEEA. The sequence came from a middle-aged man with active or convalescent COVID-19. The rearrangement links TRBV11-3 to TRBJ2-7, with D maybe TRBD1 (6 bases). Sequenced material: peripheral blood. The CDR3 DNA reads as TGTGCCAGCAGCTTAGATCATACAGGGTCGTACGAGCAGTACTTC. Its protein product is CASSLDHTGSYEQYF.